Sequencing of this T cell receptor (beta chain) was carried out in a study of blood T cell repertoires in COVID-19. The wider study: In each case, the material was cDNA or gDNA derived from T cells, B-cell-depleted T cells, or PBMCs.

Authors' data handling: Estimates of nucleated cell counts were drawn from the amplification of reference gene primers. The protocol was immunoSEQ multiplex PCR, while the TCRdb copy is restricted to in-frame clones and leaves out a portion. V, J and clone size reflect that table, while D and trimming were determined from the DNA. The profile shows around 270,000 clones, 84% of them singletons. CDR1 and CDR2 from the germline V gene are MDHEN and SYDVKM. Trimming pared 5 bases from V and 3 bases from J, leaving 8 bases between. The CDR3 has 12 residues. The chain joins TRBV28 to TRBJ2-7; D gene unclear. The receptor's source is a woman aged 40 to 50 who had recovered from COVID-19. The specimen sequenced was peripheral blood. This CDR3 is CASSVSGYEQYF. CDR3 bases: TGTGCCAGCAGTGTTTCGGGCTACGAGCAGTACTTC.